This T cell receptor beta chain was documented in a study of blood T cell repertoires in COVID-19. Study summary: Acute and convalescent COVID-19 samples came from the United States, Italy and Spain. T cells, B-cell-depleted T cells, or PBMCs supplied cDNA or gDNA.

The junction had 4 bases not matched to a gene; V was cut back by 6 bases and J by 4 bases. Germline V gene lookup returns CDR1 KGHSH and CDR2 LQKENI. This CDR3 is built from 13 residues. This clone was found once. Per the authors' pipeline: Amplification of reference gene primers was used by the study to estimate nucleated cell counts. Profiling relied on immunoSEQ multiplex PCR, and the TCRdb table lists in-frame clones only, not all of them. V and J calls and clone size are as listed in that table; D and trimming were resolved from the DNA. The data hold about 27,000 clones, with about 92% observed a single time.

V gene TRBV18 combines with J gene TRBJ2-7; 9 bases line up with TRBD2. Sequenced input: peripheral blood. This TCR derives from a human donor in a cohort sampled during active COVID-19. The CDR3 reads CASSLLAGYEQYV. CDR3 sequence (DNA): TGTGCCAGCTCGCTGCTAGCGGGGTACGAGCAGTACGTC.